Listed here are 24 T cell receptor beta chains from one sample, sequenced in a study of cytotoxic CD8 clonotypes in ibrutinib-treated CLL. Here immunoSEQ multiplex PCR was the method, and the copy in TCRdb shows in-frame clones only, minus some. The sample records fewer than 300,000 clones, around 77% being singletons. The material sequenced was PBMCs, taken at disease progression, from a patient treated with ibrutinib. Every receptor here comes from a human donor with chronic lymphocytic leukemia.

As DNA, the CDR3 is TGTGCCAGCAGCCAGGGCCGCACCGGGGAGCTGTTTTTT. Translating gives CASSQGRTGELFF. The chain joins TRBV7-8 to TRBJ2-2; possible D gene TRBD1, 5 bases. Looked up from germline, CDR1 is SGHVS and CDR2 is FQNEAQ. This CDR3 has 13 amino acids. V was clipped by 5 bases and J by 4 bases, with 8 bases between them.

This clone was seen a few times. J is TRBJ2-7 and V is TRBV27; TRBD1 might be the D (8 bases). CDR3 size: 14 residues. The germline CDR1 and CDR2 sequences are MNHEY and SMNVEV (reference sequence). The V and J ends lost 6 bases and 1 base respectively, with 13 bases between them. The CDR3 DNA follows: TGTGCCAGCAGCTACAGGGGGGGATCCTACGAGCAGTACTTC. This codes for CASSYRGGSYEQYF.

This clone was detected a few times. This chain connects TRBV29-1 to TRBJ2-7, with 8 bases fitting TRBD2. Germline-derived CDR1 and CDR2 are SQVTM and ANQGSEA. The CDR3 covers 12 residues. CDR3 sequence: CAGGHPQGEQYF. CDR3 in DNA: TGCGCGGGGGGACACCCCCAGGGCGAGCAGTACTTC.

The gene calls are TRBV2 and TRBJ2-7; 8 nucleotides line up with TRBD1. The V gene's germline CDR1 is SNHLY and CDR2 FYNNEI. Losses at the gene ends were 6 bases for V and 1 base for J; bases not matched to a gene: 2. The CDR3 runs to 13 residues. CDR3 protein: CASSRDRSYEQYF. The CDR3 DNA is TGTGCCAGCAGCAGGGACAGGTCCTACGAGCAGTACTTC.

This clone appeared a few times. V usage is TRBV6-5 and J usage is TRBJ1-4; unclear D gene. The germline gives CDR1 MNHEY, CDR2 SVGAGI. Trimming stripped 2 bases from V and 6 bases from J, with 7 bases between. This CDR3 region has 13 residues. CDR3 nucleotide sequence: TGTGCCAGCAGTTACCGCCCAGATGAAAAACTGTTTTTT. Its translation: CASSYRPDEKLFF.

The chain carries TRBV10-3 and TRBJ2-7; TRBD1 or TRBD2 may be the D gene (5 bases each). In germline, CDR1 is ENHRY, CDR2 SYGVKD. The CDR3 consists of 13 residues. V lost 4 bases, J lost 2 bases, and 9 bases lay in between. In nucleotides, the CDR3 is TGTGCCATCAGTGGGGACCGAGCCTACGAGCAGTACTTC. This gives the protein CAISGDRAYEQYF.

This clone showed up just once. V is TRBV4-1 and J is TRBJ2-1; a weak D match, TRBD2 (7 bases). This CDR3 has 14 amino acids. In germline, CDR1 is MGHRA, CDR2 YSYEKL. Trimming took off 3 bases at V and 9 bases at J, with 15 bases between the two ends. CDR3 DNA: TGCGCCAGCAGCCATGAAAGGGGGGGCGGTGAGCAGTTCTTC. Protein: CASSHERGGGEQFF.

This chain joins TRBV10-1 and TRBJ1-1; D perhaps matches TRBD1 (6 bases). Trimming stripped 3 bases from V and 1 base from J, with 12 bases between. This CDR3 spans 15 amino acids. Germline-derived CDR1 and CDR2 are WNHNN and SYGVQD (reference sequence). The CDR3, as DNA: TGCGCCAGCAGTGACCTACAGGGCTGGAACACTGAAGCTTTCTTT. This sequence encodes CASSDLQGWNTEAFF.

As DNA, the CDR3 is TGCAGCGTTTTAGGGGGTGGCTATGGCTACACCTTC. Translated: CSVLGGGYGYTF. The chain uses TRBV29-1 and TRBJ1-2, with D tentatively TRBD1 (6 bases). The CDR3 runs to 12 residues. CDR1 SQVTM and CDR2 ANQGSEA come from the germline V gene. The V gene lost 5 bases and the J gene lost 4 bases, with 11 bases spanning the gap.

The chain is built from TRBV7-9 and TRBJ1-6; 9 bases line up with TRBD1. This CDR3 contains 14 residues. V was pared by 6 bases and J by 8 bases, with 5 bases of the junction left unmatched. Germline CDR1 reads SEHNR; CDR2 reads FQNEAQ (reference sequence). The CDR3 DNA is TGTGCCAGCAGTTCCGGGACAGGGTATTCACCCCTCCACTTT. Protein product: CASSSGTGYSPLHF.

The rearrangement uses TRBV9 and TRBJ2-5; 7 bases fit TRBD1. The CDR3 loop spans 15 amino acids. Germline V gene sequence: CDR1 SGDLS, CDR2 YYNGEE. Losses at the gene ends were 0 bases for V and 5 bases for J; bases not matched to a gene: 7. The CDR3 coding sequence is TGTGCCAGCAGCGTAGAGGGACAGCCGGGGGAGACCCAGTACTTC. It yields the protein CASSVEGQPGETQYF.

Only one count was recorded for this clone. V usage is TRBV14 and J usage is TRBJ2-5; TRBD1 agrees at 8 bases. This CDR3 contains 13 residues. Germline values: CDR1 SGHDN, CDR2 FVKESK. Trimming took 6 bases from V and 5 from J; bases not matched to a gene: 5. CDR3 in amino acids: CASSIRTGETQYF. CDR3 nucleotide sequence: TGTGCCAGCAGTATCAGGACAGGGGAGACCCAGTACTTC.

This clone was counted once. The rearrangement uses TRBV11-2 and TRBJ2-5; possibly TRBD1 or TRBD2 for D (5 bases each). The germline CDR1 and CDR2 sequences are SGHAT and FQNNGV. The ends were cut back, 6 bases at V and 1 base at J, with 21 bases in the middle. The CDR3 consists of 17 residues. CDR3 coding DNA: TGTGCCAGCAGATCCCCGCAGGGAGCCCTTTTCCAAGAGACCCAGTACTTC. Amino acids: CASRSPQGALFQETQYF.

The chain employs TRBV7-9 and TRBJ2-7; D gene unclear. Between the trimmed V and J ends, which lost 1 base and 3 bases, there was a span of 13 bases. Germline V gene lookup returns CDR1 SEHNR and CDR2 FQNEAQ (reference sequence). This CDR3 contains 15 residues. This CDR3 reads CASSLGAFDDYEQYF. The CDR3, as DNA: TGTGCCAGCAGCTTAGGCGCATTTGACGACTACGAGCAGTACTTC. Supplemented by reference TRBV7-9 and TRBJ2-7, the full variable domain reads DTGVSQNPRHKITKRGQNVTFRCDPISEHNRLYWYRQTLGQGPEFLTYFQNEAQLEKSRLLSDRFSAERPKGSFSTLEIQRTEQGDSAMYLCASSLGAFDDYEQYFGPGTRLTVT.

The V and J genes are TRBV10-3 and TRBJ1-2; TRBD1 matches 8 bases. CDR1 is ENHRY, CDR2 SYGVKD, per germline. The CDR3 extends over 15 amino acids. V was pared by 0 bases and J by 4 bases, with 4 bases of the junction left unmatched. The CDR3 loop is CAISESLGQGYGYTF. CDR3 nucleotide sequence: TGTGCCATCAGTGAGTCCCTCGGACAGGGCTATGGCTACACCTTC.

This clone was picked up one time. DNA for the CDR3: TGCGCCAGCAGCTTGGTTCTAGCGGGAGCAGATACGCAGTATTTT. Its protein is CASSLVLAGADTQYF. This chain connects TRBV5-1 to TRBJ2-3; 10 bases fit TRBD2. Losses at the gene ends were 0 bases for V and 4 bases for J; bases not matched to a gene: 2. The CDR3 runs 15 residues. Germline lookup yields CDR1 SGHRS and CDR2 YFSETQ.

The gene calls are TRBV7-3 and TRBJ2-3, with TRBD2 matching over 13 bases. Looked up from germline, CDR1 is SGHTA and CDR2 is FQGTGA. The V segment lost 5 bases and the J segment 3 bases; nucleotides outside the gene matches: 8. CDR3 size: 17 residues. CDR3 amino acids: CASSITSGRAVTDTQYF. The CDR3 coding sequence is TGTGCCAGCAGCATCACTAGCGGGAGGGCCGTTACAGATACGCAGTATTTT.

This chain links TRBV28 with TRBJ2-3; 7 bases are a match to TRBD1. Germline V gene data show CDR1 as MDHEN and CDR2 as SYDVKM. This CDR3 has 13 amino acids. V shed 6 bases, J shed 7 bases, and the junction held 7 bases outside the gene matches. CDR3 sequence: CASSYNRGNTQYF. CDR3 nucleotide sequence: TGTGCCAGCAGCTACAACAGGGGAAATACGCAGTATTTT.

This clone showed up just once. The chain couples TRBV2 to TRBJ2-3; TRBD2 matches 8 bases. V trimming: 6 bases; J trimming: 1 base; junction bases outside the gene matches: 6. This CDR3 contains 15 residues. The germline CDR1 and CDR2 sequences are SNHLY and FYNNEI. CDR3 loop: CASSERGSGTDTQYF. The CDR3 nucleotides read TGTGCCAGCAGCGAGCGGGGGAGCGGCACAGATACGCAGTATTTT.

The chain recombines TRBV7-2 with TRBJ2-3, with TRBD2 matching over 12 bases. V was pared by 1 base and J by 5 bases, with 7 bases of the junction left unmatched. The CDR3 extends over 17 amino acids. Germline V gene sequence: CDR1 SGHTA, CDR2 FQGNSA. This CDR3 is CASSLVGWTSGIDTQYF. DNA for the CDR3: TGTGCCAGCAGCTTAGTAGGTTGGACTAGCGGGATAGATACGCAGTATTTT. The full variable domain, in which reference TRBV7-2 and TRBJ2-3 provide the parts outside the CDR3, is GAGVSQSPSNKVTEKGKDVELRCDPISGHTALYWYRQSLGQGLEFLIYFQGNSAPDKSGLPSDRFSAERTGGSVSTLTIQRTQQEDSAVYLCASSLVGWTSGIDTQYFGPGTRLTVL.

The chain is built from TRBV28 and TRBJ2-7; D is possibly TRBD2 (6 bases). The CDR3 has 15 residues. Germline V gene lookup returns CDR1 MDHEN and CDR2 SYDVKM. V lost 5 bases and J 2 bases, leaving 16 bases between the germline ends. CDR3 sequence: CASSPSGQNPYEQYF. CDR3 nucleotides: TGTGCCAGCAGTCCCAGCGGGCAAAATCCCTACGAGCAGTACTTC.

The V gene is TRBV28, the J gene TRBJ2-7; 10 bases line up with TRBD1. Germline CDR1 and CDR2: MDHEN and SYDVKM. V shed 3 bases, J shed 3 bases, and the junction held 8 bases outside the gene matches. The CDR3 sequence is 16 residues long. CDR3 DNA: TGTGCCAGCAGTTTTAGGATCGGACAGGGGGGCTACGAGCAGTACTTC. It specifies CASSFRIGQGGYEQYF.

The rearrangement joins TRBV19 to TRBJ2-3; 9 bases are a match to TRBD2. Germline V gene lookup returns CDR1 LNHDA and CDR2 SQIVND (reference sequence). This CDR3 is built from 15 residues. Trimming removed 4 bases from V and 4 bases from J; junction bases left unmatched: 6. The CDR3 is CASSKVSGRPDTQYF. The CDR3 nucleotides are TGTGCCAGTAGTAAGGTTAGCGGGAGACCAGATACGCAGTATTTT.

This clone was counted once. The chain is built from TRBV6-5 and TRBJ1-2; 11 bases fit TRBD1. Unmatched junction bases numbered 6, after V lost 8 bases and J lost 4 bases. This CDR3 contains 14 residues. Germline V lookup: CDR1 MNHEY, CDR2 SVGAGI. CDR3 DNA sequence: TGTGCCAGCTGCCGGACAGGGGGCATCTATGGCTACACCTTC. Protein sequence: CASCRTGGIYGYTF.